This TCR beta chain originates from a study of cytomegalovirus exposure and HLA in healthy donors. Study-level results: It was approximately 150 TCR beta chains that were listed as cytomegalovirus-associated.

The length of the CDR3 is 12 residues. Trimming at V came to 4 bases and at J to 8 bases, leaving 4 bases not matched to a gene. The germline V gene encodes CDR1 SGHNT and CDR2 YYREEE (reference sequence). Primers included in the PCR were 60 Vbeta and 13 Jbeta primers. Authors' processing steps: Approximately 12 million of 80 million or so unique TCR beta chains were shared, per a later count. Produced via immunoSEQ multiplex PCR; TCRdb's table is partial and in-frame only. That table supplies the V and J calls and clone size; D and trimming were determined from the DNA. The sample yields around 180,000 clones, 60% to 85% seen once. Concerning this clone: Its antigen is unidentified.

The sequence derives from a man between 40 and 49 years old in good health and CMV-seronegative. The sample was PBMCs. V and J are TRBV5-4 and TRBJ1-2; 8 bases map to TRBD1. The chain's CDR3 is CASSLTGEGYTF. The DNA for the CDR3 is TGTGCCAGCAGCCTGACAGGGGAAGGCTACACCTTC.